A selection of T cell receptor beta chains follows, all from one sample in a study of blood T cell repertoires in COVID-19. Only in-frame clones appear in the TCRdb table, and some are missing; sequencing was by immunoSEQ multiplex PCR. Of fewer than 350,000 clones in the sample, about 93% are singletons; the top ten hold approximately 6.8%. Source material: peripheral blood. These receptors came from a woman younger than 45 with COVID-19, enrolled during active disease. CDR3s include the opening cysteine and the closing phenylalanine or tryptophan. A D gene is named only where the DNA matches it firmly. The size entry is marked missing in some rows and otherwise reads once, few, many or a size class.

-	TRBV30	TRBJ1-2	-	TGTGCCTGGAGCCCTGGCAGCTATGGCTACACCTTC	CAWSPGSYGYTF
-	TRBV3-1/TRBV3-2	TRBJ1-6	-	TGTGCCAGCAGCCTCCGAACAGGGAACCGCTATAATTCACCCCTCCACTTT	CASSLRTGNRYNSPLHF
TRBD2	TRBV5-1	TRBJ2-3	once	TGCGCCAGCAGCTTGCGGGAGGGCCTGGGAGATACGCAGTATTTT	CASSLREGLGDTQYF
TRBD2	TRBV4-1	TRBJ2-5	-	TGCGCCAGCAGCCAAGATTGGGAGGGAGGTGGGCAAGAGACCCAGTACTTC	CASSQDWEGGGQETQYF
TRBD2	TRBV7-9	TRBJ2-1	-	TGTGCCAGCAGGCCCGGTCCCACTAGCGGGGCGTACAATGAGCAGTTCTTC	CASRPGPTSGAYNEQFF
TRBD2	TRBV18	TRBJ2-5	-	TGTGCCAGCTCACCACCAAATAGCGGGTACCAAGAGACCCAGTACTTC	CASSPPNSGYQETQYF
TRBD2	TRBV7-6	TRBJ2-1	-	TGTGCCAGCAGCTTGCGGCGGGAGGGCCACAATGAGCAGTTCTTC	CASSLRREGHNEQFF
-	TRBV21-1	TRBJ1-5	-	TGTGCCAGCAGCAAAGTCCCAGGGGGACAGCCCCAGCATTTT	CASSKVPGGQPQHF
-	TRBV30	TRBJ2-1	-	TGTGCCTGGACCCTAGGGGCAAAGCAGTTCTTC	CAWTLGAKQFF
TRBD1	TRBV7-2	TRBJ2-5	once	TGTGCCAGCAGCTGGGACAGGGCGGAGACCCAGTACTTC	CASSWDRAETQYF
-	TRBV4-3	TRBJ2-3	-	TGCGCCAGCAGCCAGGACTGGGGTAGCACAGATACGCAGTATTTT	CASSQDWGSTDTQYF
-	TRBV11-2	TRBJ1-6	-	TGTGCCAGCAGCTCAGGATCAATCTATAATTCACCCCTCCACTTT	CASSSGSIYNSPLHF
TRBD1	TRBV6-6	TRBJ2-7	-	TGTGCCAGCAGCCGGGGACAGGGGGAGGAGCAGTACTTC	CASSRGQGEEQYF
-	TRBV10-1	TRBJ2-2	-	TGCGCCAGCAGCGCCGGAGGCTCGGAAAACACCGGGGAGCTGTTTTTT	CASSAGGSENTGELFF
-	TRBV6-2/TRBV6-3	TRBJ1-6	once	TGTGCCAGCAGTTACTCAGCCAGGGGCAATTCACCCCTCCACTTT	CASSYSARGNSPLHF
-	TRBV6-5	TRBJ2-5	-	TGTGCCAGCAGCAACAGGGTGGGGGAGACCCAGTACTTC	CASSNRVGETQYF
TRBD1	TRBV18	TRBJ2-3	-	TGTGCCAGCTCACGCGAGCTCTTCGGACAGGGAACAGATACGCAGTATTTT	CASSRELFGQGTDTQYF
-	TRBV5-1	TRBJ1-1	once	TGCGCCAGCAGCTTGGAGGGGGTTGGAACTGAAGCTTTCTTT	CASSLEGVGTEAFF
TRBD2	TRBV28	TRBJ2-1	-	TGTGCCAGCAGCTTCGGGACTAGCGGCTACAATGAGCAGTTCTTC	CASSFGTSGYNEQFF
TRBD1	TRBV7-2	TRBJ2-5	-	TGTGCCAGCAGCCCATACCGGGACAGGGAACAGTACTTC	CASSPYRDREQYF
-	TRBV5-1	TRBJ2-7	-	TGCGCCAGCAGCTTGGTTGTTGGAGGGGTAGACGAGCAGTACTTC	CASSLVVGGVDEQYF
-	TRBV7-2	TRBJ2-7	-	TGTGCCAGCAGCCCCCGACAGCTCCACGAGCAGTACTTC	CASSPRQLHEQYF
TRBD2	TRBV7-9	TRBJ2-3	-	TGTGCCAGCAGTGGGAGGGCGGGGGACACAGATACGCAGTATTTT	CASSGRAGDTDTQYF
-	TRBV5-6	TRBJ1-5	-	TGTGCCAGCAGCCTTGGAGGGACGACTCAGCCCCAGCATTTT	CASSLGGTTQPQHF
-	TRBV6-6	TRBJ2-5	-	TGTGCCAGCAGCGACAGACCCCATGAGACCCAGTACTTC	CASSDRPHETQYF
TRBD1	TRBV27	TRBJ1-2	-	TGTGCCAGCAGTTTAGCGGGACAGGGATGGGATGGCTACACCTTC	CASSLAGQGWDGYTF
-	TRBV10-1	TRBJ1-3	-	TGCGCCAGCAGTGAGTCGACGGCGGCACGGGGAAACACCATATATTTT	CASSESTAARGNTIYF
-	TRBV7-9	TRBJ2-7	once	TGTGCCAGCAGTGTCAGGGGTTACGAGCAGTACTTC	CASSVRGYEQYF
TRBD1	TRBV6-2/TRBV6-3	TRBJ1-5	-	TGTGCCAGCAGTTACTCGAGGGGACAGGGGAATCTGCCCCAGCATTTT	CASSYSRGQGNLPQHF
-	TRBV13	TRBJ1-2	-	TGTGCCAGCAGCTTGGCAGGGCCCGAGTATGGCTACACCTTC	CASSLAGPEYGYTF
TRBD1	TRBV7-2	TRBJ2-3	-	TGTGCCAGCAGGGGAGACAGGGGCGCAGATACGCAGTATTTT	CASRGDRGADTQYF
-	TRBV13	TRBJ2-3	-	TGTGCCAGCAGCTTCCCCAGGGGGGCCAGCACAGATACGCAGTATTTT	CASSFPRGASTDTQYF
-	TRBV15	TRBJ2-7	-	TGTGCCACCAGCGCCTACAGGGTTTCCCACGAGCAGTACTTC	CATSAYRVSHEQYF
-	TRBV30	TRBJ1-1	-	TGTGCCTGGAGCGACAGCTGGAACACTGAAGCTTTCTTT	CAWSDSWNTEAFF
-	TRBV5-1	TRBJ2-3	-	TGCGCCAGCACCCCTTTTCCGGGAACAGATACGCAGTATTTT	CASTPFPGTDTQYF
TRBD1	TRBV7-2	TRBJ2-3	-	TGTGCCAGCAGCCTCACGACAGGGATGGACACAGATACGCAGTATTTT	CASSLTTGMDTDTQYF
TRBD2	TRBV2	TRBJ2-1	-	TGTGCCAGCAGACTGGGGGGGATAGAGCAGTTCTTC	CASRLGGIEQFF
-	TRBV2	TRBJ1-5	-	TGTGCCAGCAGTGGTTACGGTGGGGGGGGCAATCAGCCCCAGCATTTT	CASSGYGGGGNQPQHF
TRBD1	TRBV5-4	TRBJ1-3	-	TGTGCCAGCAGCATGACAGGGAGTTGGGACACCATATATTTT	CASSMTGSWDTIYF
TRBD1	TRBV5-1	TRBJ1-6	few	TGCGCCAGCAGCTTGGTGACAGGGAGTAATTCACCCCTCCACTTT	CASSLVTGSNSPLHF
-	TRBV27	TRBJ2-7	-	TGTGCCAGCAGTTTTCGAGCGGGTGCCGGGGACGAGCAGTACTTC	CASSFRAGAGDEQYF
-	TRBV9	TRBJ1-2	once	TGTGCCAGCAGCGTAGAGGACTTAGGCTATGGCTACACCTTC	CASSVEDLGYGYTF
-	TRBV24-1	TRBJ1-1	-	TGTGCCACCAGTGGGAGGTTTGCAACTGAAGCTTTCTTT	CATSGRFATEAFF
-	TRBV2	TRBJ2-5	few	TGTGCCAGCAGTCTCCAAGAGACCCAGTACTTC	CASSLQETQYF
TRBD1	TRBV27	TRBJ2-2	-	TGTGCCAGCAGGCGCACAGGGGGCAGCGGGGAGCTGTTTTTT	CASRRTGGSGELFF
-	TRBV5-5	TRBJ1-2	-	TGTGCCAGCAGCTCCTATACTAACTATGGCTACACCTTC	CASSSYTNYGYTF
TRBD2	TRBV19	TRBJ2-1	-	TGTGCCAGTAGTAGGGCCCGAGGGAGCGGGAGGGAGGGCGCCTACAATGAGCAGTTCTTC	CASSRARGSGREGAYNEQFF
-	TRBV2	TRBJ1-4	few	TGTGCCAGCAAGTTAACGGTCTCAGAAAAACTGTTTTTT	CASKLTVSEKLFF
TRBD2	TRBV2	TRBJ2-1	-	TGTGCCAGCATCTCCAGCGGGGTCTACAATGAGCAGTTCTTC	CASISSGVYNEQFF
-	TRBV5-1	TRBJ2-5	once	TGCGCCAGCAGCTTCGGGGAACAAGAGACCCAGTACTTC	CASSFGEQETQYF
-	TRBV7-8	TRBJ1-3	-	TGTGCCAGCAGCTTATTCATATGGCCCGGAAACACCATATATTTT	CASSLFIWPGNTIYF